The next 27 T cell receptor beta chains were all read from a single sample in a study of T cells expressing NK-cell markers. No DNA is given; TCRdb re-called the 5' RACE reads and lists each CDR3 protein once. The ten top clones account for about a fifth, within a sample of 160,000 or so distinct CDR3 sequences. Source material: blood T cells: a sorted CD56 or NKG2C T cell subset, CD4+ or CD8+ T cells, or bulk PBMC T cells (not recorded which). All receptors come from a woman aged 18-70 years in good health.

The chain employs TRBV5-1 and TRBJ2-5; TCRdb calls TRBD1, which cannot be checked without DNA. The CDR3 spans 14 residues. The germline V gene has CDR1 SGHRS and CDR2 YFSETQ. The CDR3 here is CASSLLPGRETQYF.

The V call is TRBV3-1, the J call TRBJ2-3; TCRdb names TRBD2, which stays unverified in the absence of DNA. This CDR3 has 17 residues. CDR1 and CDR2 from the germline V gene are LGHDT and YNNKEL (reference sequence). The CDR3 loop is CASSQDWLAGGPSTQYF.

The rearrangement uses TRBV29-1 and TRBJ2-5. This CDR3 comprises 13 residues. Germline CDR1 reads SQVTM; CDR2 reads ANQGSEA. The CDR3 loop is CSVVVLWQETQYF.

V and J are TRBV30 and TRBJ1-2; the TCRdb D gene call, TRBD1, has no DNA to confirm it. The CDR3 extends over 13 amino acids. Germline V gene data show CDR1 as GTSNPN and CDR2 as SVGIG (reference sequence). The CDR3 is CAWSPTGSYGYTF.

The V and J genes are TRBV5-1 and TRBJ1-1; TCRdb names TRBD1, which stays unverified in the absence of DNA. CDR3 length equals 16 residues. Per the germline V gene, CDR1 is SGHRS and CDR2 is YFSETQ. The CDR3 is CASSWSGQGANTEAFF.

The V gene is TRBV19, the J gene TRBJ2-3; TCRdb returns TRBD1, unconfirmable since there is no DNA. CDR3 length: 12 amino acids. Germline CDR1 is LNHDA and CDR2 is SQIVND (reference sequence). CDR3 loop: CASSPVGAKQYF. Looking up the rest from reference TRBV19 and TRBJ2-3 gives the full variable domain: DGGITQSPKYLFRKEGQNVTLSCEQNLNHDAMYWYRQDPGQGLRLIYYSQIVNDFQKGDIAEGYSVSREKKESFPLTVTSAQKNPTAFYLCASSPVGAKQYFGPGTRLTVL.

CDR3 residues: CASSQSPLPSGAQYF. The genes are TRBV3-1 and TRBJ2-3; TCRdb returns TRBD1, unconfirmable since there is no DNA. The CDR3 length is 15 residues. Germline loops: CDR1 LGHDT, CDR2 YNNKEL (reference sequence).

The CDR3 loop reads CASSSPGRLTDTQYF. The J gene is TRBJ2-3, the V gene TRBV7-2; TCRdb gives TRBD1 as the D gene, but with no DNA this cannot be confirmed. The CDR3 totals 15 residues. Per germline, CDR1 SGHTA and CDR2 FQGNSA.

The rearrangement uses TRBV2 and TRBJ2-3; the D gene TCRdb calls, TRBD2, cannot be checked with no DNA. In germline, CDR1 is SNHLY, CDR2 FYNNEI. This CDR3 spans 16 amino acids. CDR3 protein: CASSGGLAGVADTQYF.

The chain carries TRBV4-1 and TRBJ1-4. This CDR3 has 15 residues. Germline CDR1 is MGHRA and CDR2 is YSYEKL. CDR3 in amino acids: CASSQQGGGNEKLFF.

The CDR3 sequence is CASSQSTGLQETQYF. The chain joins TRBV4-2 to TRBJ2-5; absent DNA, TCRdb's TRBD1 call cannot be checked. Germline V gives CDR1 LGHNA, CDR2 YNFKEQ. The CDR3 consists of 15 residues.

V gene TRBV12-3 or TRBV12-4 combines with J gene TRBJ2-4. The CDR3 covers 16 residues. The CDR3 reads CASSLGQGIAKNIQYF.

CDR3 in amino acids: CVTDVRAGNTIYF. The chain has TRBV20-1 and TRBJ1-3. There are 13 residues in the CDR3. Germline V gives CDR1 DFQATT, CDR2 SNEGSKA (reference sequence).

The chain recombines TRBV4-1 with TRBJ1-1; TCRdb's D call, TRBD1, is unchecked because there is no DNA. The CDR3 has 14 residues. In germline, CDR1 is MGHRA, CDR2 YSYEKL. The CDR3 loop is CASSQDQVKGRAFF.

The chain recombines TRBV6-5 with TRBJ1-2; TCRdb proposes TRBD1, but this gene call is untestable without DNA. The CDR3 totals 14 residues. Germline V gene sequence: CDR1 MNHEY, CDR2 SVGAGI. The chain's CDR3 is CASSYSDRGYGYTF.

The J gene is TRBJ2-5, the V gene TRBV5-1; TCRdb reports TRBD2, a call that lacks DNA to check it against. The CDR3 is made up of 16 amino acids. Germline CDR1 SGHRS, CDR2 YFSETQ. This CDR3 is CASSPTSGVYQETQYF.

The genes are TRBV10-3 and TRBJ1-1; TCRdb proposes TRBD1, but this gene call is untestable without DNA. The CDR3 consists of 13 residues. Germline assignment: CDR1 ENHRY and CDR2 SYGVKD. CDR3 sequence reads: CAISGGGQGEAFF.

The chain's CDR3 is CASSLSTSGGNIQYF. The chain combines TRBV27 with TRBJ2-4; checking the TCRdb D call of TRBD2 is not possible without DNA. Germline-derived CDR1 and CDR2 are MNHEY and SMNVEV (reference sequence). CDR3 length: 15 residues.

This chain connects TRBV27 to TRBJ1-2; the TCRdb call, TRBD1, lacks DNA for checking. The CDR3 has 15 amino acids. Germline values: CDR1 MNHEY, CDR2 SMNVEV (reference sequence). The CDR3 protein is CASSLSAVAAHGYTF.

This rearrangement joins TRBV6-5 to TRBJ2-6; checking the TCRdb D call of TRBD1 is not possible without DNA. The germline CDR1 and CDR2 sequences are MNHEY and SVGAGI. This CDR3 has 17 residues. CDR3 in amino acids: CASSFGQLRSGANVLTF.

This rearrangement joins TRBV30 to TRBJ2-5; TCRdb's D call of TRBD1 is untestable without DNA. The V gene's germline CDR1 is GTSNPN and CDR2 SVGIG (reference sequence). This CDR3 spans 15 amino acids. The CDR3 reads CAWSHNRGQQETQYF.

This chain links TRBV27 with TRBJ2-6. The V gene's germline CDR1 is MNHEY and CDR2 SMNVEV (reference sequence). The CDR3 sequence is 15 residues long. The CDR3 reads CASSPRPTGANVLTF.

The chain joins TRBV20-1 to TRBJ2-2; there is no DNA to check the TCRdb D call of TRBD1. The germline V gene has CDR1 DFQATT and CDR2 SNEGSKA (reference sequence). The CDR3 extends over 14 amino acids. Here the CDR3 reads CSASKGGGTGELFF.

This chain uses TRBV7-2 with TRBJ2-1; TCRdb's D gene call, TRBD2, goes unchecked for lack of DNA. Looked up from germline, CDR1 is SGHTA and CDR2 is FQGNSA. The CDR3 has 21 residues. The CDR3 sequence: CASSLRGAGTSGGGFHNEQFF.

V is TRBV24-1 and J is TRBJ1-2; as DNA is missing, the TRBD1 call by TCRdb cannot be tested. CDR3 length: 17 amino acids. CDR1 KGHDR and CDR2 SFDVKD come from the germline V gene. The CDR3 protein is CATSEGGDTGLKNGYTF.

The CDR3 loop is CASSLSSATDTQYF. The rearrangement uses TRBV27 and TRBJ2-3; without DNA, the TCRdb call of TRBD2 cannot be checked. The CDR3 spans 14 residues. In germline, CDR1 is MNHEY, CDR2 SMNVEV (reference sequence).

The chain couples TRBV10-3 to TRBJ1-3; the D call of TRBD1 rests on TCRdb alone, since no DNA is present to check it. CDR1 is ENHRY and CDR2 is SYGVKD in the germline V gene. The CDR3 is made up of 15 amino acids. The CDR3 here is CAISDRGIRGNTIYF.